This entry lists 30 T cell receptor beta chains sequenced from one sample in a study of T-cell memory formation after mild COVID-19. MiXCR, applied by TCRdb to the 5' RACE reads, yields one record per CDR3 protein. The repertoire holds hundreds of thousands of distinct CDR3 sequences, with around 16% as singletons. Sequencing was carried out using PBMCs or a T cell subset sorted from them (not recorded which). The receptor set was obtained from an adult woman who had mild COVID-19 (a few samples of this study predate the infection). Cell type and time point are not known.

The table lists this clonotype with a few counts. CDR3 protein: CASSLEGDRGPYNEQFF. In DNA form, the CDR3 reads TGTGCCAGCAGCTTAGAGGGGGACAGAGGGCCCTACAATGAGCAGTTCTTC. The chain couples TRBV7-2 to TRBJ2-1; 7 bases match TRBD1. From germline, CDR1 is SGHTA and CDR2 FQGNSA. The length of the CDR3 is 17 residues. V dropped 1 base and J dropped 2; count of bases not matched to a gene: 8.

The chain joins TRBV28 to TRBJ2-1; D is unclear. Trimming took off 4 bases at V and 8 bases at J, with 15 bases between the two ends. This CDR3 region has 14 residues. CDR1 MDHEN and CDR2 SYDVKM come from the germline V gene. CDR3: CASSSWGPGDEQFF. The DNA for the CDR3 is TGTGCCAGCAGTTCCTGGGGTCCGGGTGATGAGCAGTTCTTC.

This rearrangement joins TRBV28 to TRBJ2-2, with TRBD1 identical over 7 bases. After removal of 3 bases from V and 13 bases from J, the junction contained 14 bases not matched to a gene. The CDR3 length is 15 residues. Germline CDR1 and CDR2: MDHEN and SYDVKM. CDR3 protein: CASSFSDRDAGGLFF. The CDR3 bases are TGTGCCAGCAGTTTCTCCGACAGGGACGCAGGTGGGCTGTTTTTT.

The chain joins TRBV24-1 to TRBJ1-4, with unresolved D. Germline V gene data show CDR1 as KGHDR and CDR2 as SFDVKD. CDR3 length equals 16 residues. Trimming pared 4 bases from V and 7 bases from J, leaving 18 bases between. CDR3 in amino acids: CATSDPKTEEGEKLFF. The CDR3 coding sequence is TGTGCCACCAGTGACCCTAAAACAGAGGAGGGTGAAAAACTGTTTTTT.

In this sample, this clonotype turned up a few times. This rearrangement joins TRBV4-1 to TRBJ1-2, with TRBD1 identical over 12 bases. From germline, CDR1 is MGHRA and CDR2 YSYEKL. Trimming at V came to 4 bases and at J to 5 bases, leaving 14 bases not matched to a gene. The CDR3 is 18 residues long. CDR3 residues: CASSRLGAAGQGAYGYTF. As DNA, the CDR3 is TGCGCCAGCAGCCGTCTTGGCGCCGCGGGACAGGGGGCTTATGGCTACACCTTC.

This clonotype has only a few counts. The V and J genes are TRBV9 and TRBJ2-5; 7 nucleotides match TRBD2. V lost 5 bases to trimming and J lost 6 bases; unmatched junction nucleotides: 10. The CDR3 covers 14 residues. In germline, CDR1 is SGDLS, CDR2 YYNGEE. The CDR3 DNA follows: TGTGCCAGCAGTCCTAGCGGTGCGGGACAGACCCAGTACTTC. Its protein product is CASSPSGAGQTQYF. The full variable domain, with the rest looked up from reference TRBV9 and TRBJ2-5, is DSGVTQTPKHLITATGQRVTLRCSPRSGDLSVYWYQQSLDQGLQFLIQYYNGEERAKGNILERFSAQQFPDLHSELNLSSLELGDSALYFCASSPSGAGQTQYFGPGTRLLVL.

In this sample, this clonotype turned up a few times. J is TRBJ1-5 and V is TRBV6-1, with D uncertain. Looked up from germline, CDR1 is MNHNS and CDR2 is SASEGT. Trimming took off 4 bases at V and 0 bases at J, with 7 bases between the two ends. The CDR3 runs to 14 residues. The CDR3 DNA reads as TGTGCCAGCAGTGCTGGGATTAGCAATCAGCCCCAGCATTTT. This gives the protein CASSAGISNQPQHF.

The chain employs TRBV3-1 and TRBJ1-1; TRBD1 matches at 7 bases. This CDR3 is built from 15 residues. Germline CDR1 LGHDT, CDR2 YNNKEL (reference sequence). J gave up 1 base and V 4 bases, and 6 bases lay outside the gene matches. The DNA of the CDR3 is TGTGCCAGCAGCCCCCGGGGACAGTCGAACACTGAAGCTTTCTTT. Protein sequence: CASSPRGQSNTEAFF.

The chain is built from TRBV15 and TRBJ1-1; 7 bases are a match to TRBD1. The CDR3 spans 14 residues. Trimming removed 1 base from V and 5 bases from J; junction bases left unmatched: 4. The germline V gene encodes CDR1 LNHNV and CDR2 YYDKDF (reference sequence). The CDR3 loop is CATSRGQGGTEAFF. Here the CDR3 DNA reads TGTGCCACCAGCAGAGGACAGGGCGGGACTGAAGCTTTCTTT.

The V call is TRBV29-1, the J call TRBJ2-1; TRBD1 matches 8 bases. Losses at the gene ends were 7 bases for V and 10 bases for J; bases not matched to a gene: 15. Germline lookup yields CDR1 SQVTM and CDR2 ANQGSEA. The CDR3 totals 14 residues. As DNA, the CDR3 is TGCAGCGCGGATGGGGACAGGATGAGTAAAGAGCAGTTCTTC. It encodes CSADGDRMSKEQFF.

The genes are TRBV6-1 and TRBJ2-7, with 9 bases that match TRBD2. Germline V gene lookup returns CDR1 MNHNS and CDR2 SASEGT. J was trimmed by 5 bases and V by 1 base; bases with no gene match: 12. This CDR3 contains 17 residues. CDR3 protein: CASSEGYSGTSFHEQYF. The CDR3 DNA sequence: TGTGCCAGCAGTGAAGGGTATTCCGGGACTAGCTTTCACGAGCAGTACTTC.

At least ten counts were recorded for this clonotype. The V gene is TRBV12-3 or TRBV12-4, the J gene TRBJ1-5; D gene ambiguous. The V gene lost 3 bases and the J gene lost 6 bases, with 21 bases spanning the gap. The CDR3 contains 17 residues. The CDR3 loop reads CASSLGDPGIAGQPQHF. CDR3 nucleotide sequence: TGTGCCAGCAGTTTGGGCGATCCGGGAATTGCGGGTCAGCCCCAGCATTTT.

This clonotype has a handful of counts. The chain links TRBV5-1 to TRBJ2-3, with D perhaps matching TRBD1 or TRBD2 (5 bases each). This CDR3 is 14 amino acids long. Trimming shortened V by 4 bases and J by 1 base, and 10 bases separated the two germline ends. Germline CDR1 and CDR2: SGHRS and YFSETQ. Here the CDR3 reads CASSRDGRTDTQYF. CDR3 DNA: TGCGCCAGCAGCAGGGACGGACGCACAGATACGCAGTATTTT.

This clonotype was seen a few times. The gene calls are TRBV5-1 and TRBJ2-3, with TRBD1 as a possible D gene (6 bases). CDR3 size: 17 residues. Trimming stripped 1 base from V and 4 bases from J, with 19 bases between. The germline V gene has CDR1 SGHRS and CDR2 YFSETQ. The CDR3 DNA follows: TGCGCCAGCAGCTTGAGAACTGGGCAGGGGATTCCAGATACGCAGTATTTT. Translated: CASSLRTGQGIPDTQYF.

The CDR3 DNA sequence: TGCGCCAGCAGCTCAGCACAGGGAACCTACGAGCAGTACTTC. Amino acid sequence: CASSSAQGTYEQYF. V usage is TRBV5-1 and J usage is TRBJ2-7; a possible D gene is TRBD1 (6 bases). Germline CDR1 and CDR2: SGHRS and YFSETQ. The CDR3 length is 14 residues. V was cut by 3 bases and J by 2 bases, with 12 bases left in between.

This clonotype was counted between two and nine times. This sequence joins TRBV5-1 and TRBJ2-7; a weak D match, TRBD1 (6 bases). Trimming shortened V by 0 bases and J by 2 bases, and 12 bases separated the two germline ends. CDR1 and CDR2 (germline): SGHRS, YFSETQ. The CDR3 runs to 15 residues. The CDR3 loop is CASSLGPGTPYEQYF. For the CDR3, the DNA is TGCGCCAGCAGCTTGGGGCCCGGGACACCCTACGAGCAGTACTTC.

This clonotype was seen only a few times. The rearrangement joins TRBV19 to TRBJ2-6; D unclear. The CDR3 loop spans 17 amino acids. V shed 3 bases and J shed 0 bases, with 12 bases lying between them. Germline-derived CDR1 and CDR2 are LNHDA and SQIVND (reference sequence). The CDR3 reads CASSIRPGASGANVLTF. The CDR3 nucleotides read TGTGCCAGTAGTATCCGCCCGGGTGCCTCTGGGGCCAACGTCCTGACTTTC.

V usage is TRBV6-5 and J usage is TRBJ2-5; D assignment may be TRBD1 or TRBD2 (5 bases each). The CDR3 is made up of 16 amino acids. V was shortened by 3 bases and J by 2 bases, with 16 bases between the two germline ends. Germline lookup yields CDR1 MNHEY and CDR2 SVGAGI. CDR3 sequence reads: CASSYAPRGRQETQYF. The CDR3 DNA follows: TGTGCCAGCAGTTATGCTCCCCGGGGCAGACAAGAGACCCAGTACTTC.

This clonotype was detected only a few times. The rearrangement uses TRBV7-6 and TRBJ2-7; the D gene is possibly TRBD1 (7 bases). V was clipped by 4 bases and J by 3 bases, with 22 bases between them. The germline V gene encodes CDR1 SGHVS and CDR2 FNYEAQ. The CDR3 runs to 17 residues. The CDR3 DNA reads as TGTGCCAGCAGCTATCCCCCCCAGGGGGGCGAGGGCTACGAGCAGTACTTC. This codes for CASSYPPQGGEGYEQYF.

This clonotype was recorded many times. CDR3 amino acids: CASSLFEGAGELFF. The CDR3 DNA reads TGTGCCAGCAGTTTATTTGAGGGCGCCGGGGAGCTGTTTTTT. The chain employs TRBV12-3 or TRBV12-4 and TRBJ2-2; maybe TRBD2 (5 bases). The V end was cut by 2 bases, the J end by 6 bases, with 10 bases between. The CDR3 consists of 14 residues.

The chain uses TRBV6-5 and TRBJ2-7; TRBD2 is a possible D gene (5 bases). Germline assignment: CDR1 MNHEY and CDR2 SVGAGI. CDR3 length: 18 residues. Trimming left V 0 bases short and J 2 bases short, with 20 bases between. The CDR3: CASSYSTRGRRATYEQYF. The CDR3 DNA reads as TGTGCCAGCAGTTACTCTACTCGCGGTCGGCGGGCCACCTACGAGCAGTACTTC.

This clonotype was detected only a few times. The chain combines TRBV29-1 with TRBJ2-1; TRBD1 matches 7 bases. Germline V gene data show CDR1 as SQVTM and CDR2 as ANQGSEA. Trimming removed 7 bases from V and 9 bases from J; junction bases left unmatched: 15. The CDR3 has 14 residues. DNA for the CDR3: TGCAGCGCTGGTCCAAGACAGGGTTCTAGTGAGCAGTTCTTC. Translating gives CSAGPRQGSSEQFF.

In its sample, this clonotype was seen many times. The CDR3 region has the DNA TGCAGTGCTAGAGATAGCACAGGAGTCACAGATACGCAGTATTTT. Its translation is CSARDSTGVTDTQYF. The chain recombines TRBV20-1 with TRBJ2-3; possibly TRBD1 for D (5 bases). V was cut by 0 bases and J by 2 bases, with 12 bases left in between. Germline V CDR1 and CDR2: DFQATT, SNEGSKA (reference sequence). The CDR3 has 15 amino acids.

The V call is TRBV7-9, the J call TRBJ2-7, with D possibly TRBD2 on 5 matching bases. Germline assignment: CDR1 SEHNR and CDR2 FQNEAQ (reference sequence). The CDR3 has 14 amino acids. V dropped 5 bases and J dropped 5 bases, with 16 bases sitting between them. The CDR3 loop is CASSPISATDEQYF. The CDR3 bases are TGTGCCAGCAGCCCGATTAGCGCAACCGACGAGCAGTACTTC.

This clonotype was found a few times. CDR3: CASSTFGGYEQYF. The CDR3 region has the DNA TGTGCCAGCAGCACCTTCGGGGGCTACGAGCAGTACTTC. This chain uses TRBV27 with TRBJ2-7; possible D gene TRBD2, 6 bases. Germline-derived CDR1 and CDR2 are MNHEY and SMNVEV (reference sequence). The CDR3 contains 13 residues. The ends were cut back, 6 bases at V and 3 bases at J, with 12 bases in the middle.

This chain joins TRBV7-9 and TRBJ1-2, with D perhaps matching TRBD1 (6 bases). V was clipped by 2 bases and J by 0 bases, with 13 bases between them. This CDR3 contains 16 residues. From germline, CDR1 is SEHNR and CDR2 FQNEAQ (reference sequence). The CDR3 region has the DNA TGTGCCAGCAGCTTATTGGGGACACAGGCTAACTATGGCTACACCTTC. Residues: CASSLLGTQANYGYTF.

The CDR3 is CASSLGQWIIDEQFF. In DNA form, the CDR3 reads TGTGCCAGCAGCTTAGGTCAGTGGATTATCGATGAGCAGTTCTTC. The chain is built from TRBV7-9 and TRBJ2-1; no clear D. Trimming left V 1 base short and J 8 bases short, with 15 bases between. CDR1 and CDR2 from the germline V gene are SEHNR and FQNEAQ (reference sequence). The CDR3 runs 15 residues.

CDR3 loop: CATSREGRGGGYTF. The CDR3 nucleotides read TGTGCCACCAGCAGAGAAGGGCGGGGAGGCGGCTACACCTTC. The rearrangement links TRBV15 to TRBJ1-2; no firm D call. Germline V lookup: CDR1 LNHNV, CDR2 YYDKDF (reference sequence). V dropped 0 bases and J dropped 8 bases, with 13 bases sitting between them. The CDR3 totals 14 residues.

This clonotype was counted only a few times. A much larger clone differs by one base, so this may be a read error. V usage is TRBV12-3 or TRBV12-4 and J usage is TRBJ1-5, with D hard to call. Between the trimmed V and J ends, which lost 2 bases and 0 bases, there was a span of 5 bases. CDR3 length equals 14 residues. The CDR3 nucleotides read TGTGCCAGCAGTTTAAAGGGTAGCAATCAGCCCCAGCATTTT. The encoded protein is CASSLKGSNQPQHF.

This clonotype was counted between two and nine times. The rearrangement links TRBV7-9 to TRBJ1-1; possibly TRBD1 for D (6 bases). Trimming pared 5 bases from V and 7 bases from J, leaving 14 bases between. CDR3 length: 13 amino acids. Germline loops: CDR1 SEHNR, CDR2 FQNEAQ (reference sequence). Here the CDR3 reads CASSPGAEHEAFF. The DNA for the CDR3 is TGTGCCAGCAGCCCAGGGGCCGAACATGAAGCTTTCTTT.